What follows describes a single T cell receptor beta chain. The data are from a study of technical replicates of blood from a few donors. V gave up 5 bases and J gave up 7 bases; unmatched junction bases: 7. The CDR3 runs to 13 residues. The germline gives CDR1 GTSNPN, CDR2 SVGIG (reference sequence). This table comes from immunoSEQ multiplex PCR, and its TCRdb copy is limited to in-frame clones, with some not included. The repertoire holds some 14,000 clones, with roughly 83% as singletons. The rearrangement uses TRBV30 and TRBJ2-1, with 8 bases that match TRBD1. The receptor comes from a human donor in good health. The sequenced sample consisted of PBMCs. CDR3 sequence reads: CAWDSNRGNEQFF. The CDR3 nucleotides read TGTGCCTGGGACTCCAACAGGGGGAATGAGCAGTTCTTC.